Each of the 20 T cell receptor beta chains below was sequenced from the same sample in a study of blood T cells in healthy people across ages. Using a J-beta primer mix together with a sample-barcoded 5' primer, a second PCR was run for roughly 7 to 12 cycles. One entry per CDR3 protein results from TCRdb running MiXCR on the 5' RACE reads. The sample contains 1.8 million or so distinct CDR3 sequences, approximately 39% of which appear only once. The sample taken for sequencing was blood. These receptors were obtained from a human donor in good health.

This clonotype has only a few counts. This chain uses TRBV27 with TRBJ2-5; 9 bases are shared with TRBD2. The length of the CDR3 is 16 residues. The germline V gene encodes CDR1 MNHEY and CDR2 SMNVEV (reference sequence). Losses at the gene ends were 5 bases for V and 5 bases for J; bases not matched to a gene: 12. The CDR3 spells CASSTPVSGGWETQYF. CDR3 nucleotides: TGTGCCAGCAGTACCCCGGTTAGCGGGGGTTGGGAGACCCAGTACTTC.

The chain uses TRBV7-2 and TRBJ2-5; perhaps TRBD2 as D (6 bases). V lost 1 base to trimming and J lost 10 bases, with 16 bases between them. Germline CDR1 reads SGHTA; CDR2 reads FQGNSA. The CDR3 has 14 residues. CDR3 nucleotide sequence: TGTGCCAGCAGCTTAGGGAGGGCCCCAGTTGGCCAGTACTTC. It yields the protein CASSLGRAPVGQYF. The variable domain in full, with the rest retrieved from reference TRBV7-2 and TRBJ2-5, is GAGVSQSPSNKVTEKGKDVELRCDPISGHTALYWYRQSLGQGLEFLIYFQGNSAPDKSGLPSDRFSAERTGGSVSTLTIQRTQQEDSAVYLCASSLGRAPVGQYFGPGTRLLVL.

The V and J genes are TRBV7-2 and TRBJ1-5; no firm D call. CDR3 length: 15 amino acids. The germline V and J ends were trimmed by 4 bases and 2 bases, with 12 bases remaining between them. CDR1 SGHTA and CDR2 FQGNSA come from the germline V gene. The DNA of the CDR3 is TGTGCCAGCAGCTCCTCCCTTTCGGGCAATCAGCCCCAGCATTTT. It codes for CASSSSLSGNQPQHF.

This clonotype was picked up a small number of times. CDR3 bases: TGCAGCGTGTCAGGACAGGGGACCGTCGGCTACACCTTC. This sequence encodes CSVSGQGTVGYTF. The chain links TRBV29-1 to TRBJ1-2; 9 positions agree with TRBD1. The ends lost 6 bases at V and 8 bases at J; junction bases unmatched: 10. CDR3 length: 13 residues. CDR1 and CDR2 (germline): SQVTM, ANQGSEA.

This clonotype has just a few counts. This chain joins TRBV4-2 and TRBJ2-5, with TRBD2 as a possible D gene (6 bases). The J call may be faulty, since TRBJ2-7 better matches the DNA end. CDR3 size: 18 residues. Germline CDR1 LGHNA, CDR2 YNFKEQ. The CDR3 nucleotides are TGTGCCAGCAGCATGTACCCCATCGGCGGGGAAAGAGCTACCGAGCAGTACTTC. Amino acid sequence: CASSMYPIGGERATEQYF.

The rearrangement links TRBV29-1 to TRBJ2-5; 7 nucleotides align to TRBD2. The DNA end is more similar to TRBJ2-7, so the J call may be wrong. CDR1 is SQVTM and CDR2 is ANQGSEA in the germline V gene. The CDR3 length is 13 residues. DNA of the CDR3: TGCAGCGTTGAAGATCGGGGGGAAGGCGAGCAGTACTTC. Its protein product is CSVEDRGEGEQYF.

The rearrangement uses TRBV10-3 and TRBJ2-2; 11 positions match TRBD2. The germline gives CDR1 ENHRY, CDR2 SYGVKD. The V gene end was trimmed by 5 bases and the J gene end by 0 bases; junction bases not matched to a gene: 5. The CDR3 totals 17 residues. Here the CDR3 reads CAISIETSGANTGELFF. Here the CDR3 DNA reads TGTGCCATCAGTATTGAGACTAGCGGGGCGAACACCGGGGAGCTGTTTTTT.

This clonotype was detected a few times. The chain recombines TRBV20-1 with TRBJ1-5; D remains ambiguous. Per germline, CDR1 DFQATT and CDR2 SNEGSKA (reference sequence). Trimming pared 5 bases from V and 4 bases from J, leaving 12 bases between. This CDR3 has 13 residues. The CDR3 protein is CSALGPTNQPQHF. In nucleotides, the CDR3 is TGCAGTGCTTTAGGGCCGACTAATCAGCCCCAGCATTTT.

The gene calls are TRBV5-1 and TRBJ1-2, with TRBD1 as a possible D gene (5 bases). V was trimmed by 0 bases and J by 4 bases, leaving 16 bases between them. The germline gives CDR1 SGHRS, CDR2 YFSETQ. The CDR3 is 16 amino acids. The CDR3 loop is CASSLGGSGTAYGYTF. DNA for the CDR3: TGCGCCAGCAGCTTGGGGGGGTCTGGGACTGCCTATGGCTACACCTTC.

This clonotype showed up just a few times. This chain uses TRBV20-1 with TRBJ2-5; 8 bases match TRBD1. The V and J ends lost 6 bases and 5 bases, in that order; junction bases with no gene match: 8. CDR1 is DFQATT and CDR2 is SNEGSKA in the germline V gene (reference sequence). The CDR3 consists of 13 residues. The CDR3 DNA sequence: TGCAGTGCACCCGACAGGGGTATTGAGACCCAGTACTTC. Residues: CSAPDRGIETQYF.

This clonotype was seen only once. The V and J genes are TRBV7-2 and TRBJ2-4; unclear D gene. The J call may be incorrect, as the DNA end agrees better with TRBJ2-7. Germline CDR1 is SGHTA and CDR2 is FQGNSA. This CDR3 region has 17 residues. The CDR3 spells CASSWRLTLVSGNEQYF. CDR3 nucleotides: TGTGCCAGCAGCTGGCGGTTGACTCTAGTTAGTGGCAACGAGCAGTACTTC.

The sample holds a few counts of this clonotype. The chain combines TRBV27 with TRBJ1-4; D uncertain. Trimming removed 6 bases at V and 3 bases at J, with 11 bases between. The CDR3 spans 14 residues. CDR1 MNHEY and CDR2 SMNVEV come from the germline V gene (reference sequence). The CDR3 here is CASREFAANEKLFF. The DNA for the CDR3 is TGTGCCAGCAGAGAGTTTGCGGCTAATGAAAAACTGTTTTTT. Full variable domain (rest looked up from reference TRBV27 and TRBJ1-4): EAQVTQNPRYLITVTGKKLTVTCSQNMNHEYMSWYRQDPGLGLRQIYYSMNVEVTDKGDVPEGYKVSRKEKRNFPLILESPSPNQTSLYFCASREFAANEKLFFGSGTQLSVL.

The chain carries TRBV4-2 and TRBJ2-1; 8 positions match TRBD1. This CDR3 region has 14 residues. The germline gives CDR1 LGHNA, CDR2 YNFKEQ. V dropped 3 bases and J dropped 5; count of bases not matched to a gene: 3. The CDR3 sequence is CASSQGQADNEQFF. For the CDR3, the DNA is TGTGCCAGCAGCCAGGGACAGGCCGACAATGAGCAGTTCTTC.

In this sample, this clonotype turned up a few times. CDR3 in amino acids: CASSLEIRETEAFF. As DNA, the CDR3 is TGCGCCAGCAGCTTGGAAATCAGGGAGACTGAAGCTTTCTTT. The chain links TRBV5-1 to TRBJ1-1, with a weak D call TRBD1 (5 bases). Trimming took 0 bases from V and 5 from J, leaving 11 bases between them. The CDR3 contains 14 residues. Germline V gene sequence: CDR1 SGHRS, CDR2 YFSETQ.

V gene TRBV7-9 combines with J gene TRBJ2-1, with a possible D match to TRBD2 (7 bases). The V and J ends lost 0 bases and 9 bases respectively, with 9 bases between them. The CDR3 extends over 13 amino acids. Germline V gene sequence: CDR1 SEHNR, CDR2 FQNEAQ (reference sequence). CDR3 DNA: TGTGCCAGCAGCTTAGCGGGGGGGCCTGAGCAGTTCTTC. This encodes CASSLAGGPEQFF. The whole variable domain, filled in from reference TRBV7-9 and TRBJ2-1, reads DTGVSQNPRHKITKRGQNVTFRCDPISEHNRLYWYRQTLGQGPEFLTYFQNEAQLEKSRLLSDRFSAERPKGSFSTLEIQRTEQGDSAMYLCASSLAGGPEQFFGPGTRLTVL.

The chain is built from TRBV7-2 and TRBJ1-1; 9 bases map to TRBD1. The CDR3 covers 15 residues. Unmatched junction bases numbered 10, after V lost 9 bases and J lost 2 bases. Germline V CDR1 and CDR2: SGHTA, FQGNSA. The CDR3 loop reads CASSLETGGNTEAFF. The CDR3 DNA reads TGTGCCAGTAGTCTGGAGACAGGGGGTAACACTGAAGCTTTCTTT.

CDR3 sequence reads: CASSVGPLGGKVGNEQFF. Here the CDR3 DNA reads TGTGCCAGCAGCGTAGGCCCCTTAGGGGGGAAGGTAGGCAATGAGCAGTTCTTC. The chain employs TRBV9 and TRBJ2-1; tentatively, D is TRBD1 or TRBD2 (6 bases each). The V gene lost 0 bases and the J gene lost 6 bases, with 22 bases spanning the gap. The V gene's germline CDR1 is SGDLS and CDR2 YYNGEE. The CDR3 spans 18 residues.

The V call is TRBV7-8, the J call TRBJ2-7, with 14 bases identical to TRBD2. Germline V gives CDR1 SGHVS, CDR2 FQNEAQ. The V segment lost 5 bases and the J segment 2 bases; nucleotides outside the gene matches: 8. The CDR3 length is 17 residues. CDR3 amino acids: CASSPRTSGGITYEQYF. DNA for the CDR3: TGTGCCAGCAGCCCGAGGACTAGCGGGGGGATTACCTACGAGCAGTACTTC.

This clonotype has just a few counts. The DNA of the CDR3 is TGTGCCAGCAGTAGGGAGACCCCCCTCGTCGATACGCAGTATTTT. Its translation is CASSRETPLVDTQYF. The chain uses TRBV5-5 and TRBJ2-3; D might be TRBD2 (5 bases). The ends were cut back, 5 bases at V and 6 bases at J, with 19 bases in the middle. Germline V gives CDR1 SGHKS, CDR2 YYEKEE (reference sequence). The CDR3 is 15 residues long.

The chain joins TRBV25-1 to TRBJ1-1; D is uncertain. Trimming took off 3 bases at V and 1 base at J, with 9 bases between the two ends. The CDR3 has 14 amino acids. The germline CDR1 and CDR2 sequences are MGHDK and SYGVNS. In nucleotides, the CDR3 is TGTGCCAGCAGTGATGGTTGGGAGAACACTGAAGCTTTCTTT. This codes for CASSDGWENTEAFF. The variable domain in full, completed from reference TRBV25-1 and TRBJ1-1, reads EADIYQTPRYLVIGTGKKITLECSQTMGHDKMYWYQQDPGMELHLIHYSYGVNSTEKGDLSSESTVSRIRTEHFPLTLESARPSHTSQYLCASSDGWENTEAFFGQGTRLTVV.